This T cell receptor (beta chain) was recorded in a study of early T cells in non-severe SARS-CoV-2 infection. Overall study: Sequencing of unsorted whole blood was done on bulk RNA, leaving chains unpaired. Study outcomes and limitations: Anti-spike CD8 responses were favored by VDJdb matching, which missed private and CD4 specificities.

This clonotype occurred many times. Its antigen is unknown. CDR3 length: 13 amino acids. J gave up 14 bases and V 5 bases, and 12 bases lay outside the gene matches. Germline loops: CDR1 ENHRY, CDR2 SYGVKD. Attachment of unique molecular identifiers was made to individual cDNA molecules. Each CDR3 protein gets one entry after TCRdb re-called the 5' RACE reads with MiXCR. The table includes about 97,000 distinct CDR3 sequences, roughly 9.6% detected once. The J gene is TRBJ2-1, the V gene TRBV10-3, with TRBD2 matching over 7 bases. The TCR sequence derives from an adult who was a healthcare worker with PCR-confirmed SARS-CoV-2 infection or an uninfected control (not recorded which). Material: whole blood, obtained at baseline. Here the CDR3 DNA reads TGTGCCATCAGTTCGACCGAGAGCGGGGATAAGTTCTTC. This gives the protein CAISSTESGDKFF.